This TCR beta chain was profiled in a study of regulatory T cells in long-lasting Graves disease. The germline CDR1 and CDR2 sequences are MDHEN and SYDVKM. The CDR3 has 16 residues. V shed 6 bases and J 5 bases; nucleotides not matched to a gene: 10. Time point in this sample: persistent/refractory GD, antithyroid drugs over 5 years with positive TRAb. Generation of the TCR library employed RNA extracted from PBMCs. Each of the patients was recruited from an endocrinology department situated in Xi'an, China. Study outcomes and limitations: Gene preferences differed: TRBV28, TRBJ1-2, TRBJ2-5 in persistent cases.

The authors built TCR beta libraries using iRepertoire HTBI primers and Arm-PCR of CDR3 regions. TCRdb itself ran the multiplex PCR reads through MiXCR, one entry per CDR3 protein. The sample shows some 370,000 distinct CDR3 sequences, about 23% of them seen only once. Notes on this clonotype: The antigen is undetermined.

The source was peripheral blood mononuclear cells (PBMCs), collected when the disease was refractory, from a patient treated with antithyroid drugs. The chain couples TRBV28 to TRBJ2-5; 12 bases are shared with TRBD2. This TCR was recovered from a woman aged 35 to 49 with Graves disease. As DNA, the CDR3 is TGTGCCAGCAGCCAACCTCTAGCGGGAGGGCCGGAGACCCAGTACTTC. This translates into CASSQPLAGGPETQYF. Using reference TRBV28 and TRBJ2-5 for the parts outside the CDR3, the full variable domain is DVKVTQSSRYLVKRTGEKVFLECVQDMDHENMFWYRQDPGLGLRLIYFSYDVKMKEKGDIPEGYSVSREKKERFSLILESASTNQTSMYLCASSQPLAGGPETQYFGPGTRLLVL.